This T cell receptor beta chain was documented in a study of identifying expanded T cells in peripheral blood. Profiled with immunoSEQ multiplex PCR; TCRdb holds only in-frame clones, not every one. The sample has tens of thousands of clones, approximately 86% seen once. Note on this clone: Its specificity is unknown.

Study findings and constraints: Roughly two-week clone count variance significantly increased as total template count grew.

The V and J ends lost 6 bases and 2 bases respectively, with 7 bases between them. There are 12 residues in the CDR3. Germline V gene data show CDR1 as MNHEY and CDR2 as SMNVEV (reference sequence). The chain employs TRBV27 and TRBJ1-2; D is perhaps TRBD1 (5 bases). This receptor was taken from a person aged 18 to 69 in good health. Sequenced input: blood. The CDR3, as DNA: TGTGCCAGCAGGGGGACGAACTATGGCTACACCTTC. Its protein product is CASRGTNYGYTF.